The 30 T cell receptor beta chains listed next were all sequenced from one sample in a study of shared clonotypes between healthy human individuals (dated by TCRdb to about 2020). The library was built by means of the immunoSEQ multiplex PCR assay. TCRdb provides this immuneACCESS table in a form limited to in-frame rearrangements. Some clones are lacking; in checked studies, under half of them reflect an unresolved V gene, and why the rest are absent is not known. This sample gives about 2 million clones in total; 85% to 95% of them show up just once. More than 0.1% of the sample comes from the top ten. Sequencing input: naive CD4+ T cells sorted from blood. The cell subset or site label, as the study defines it: CD45RA+ positively selected. The receptor source for this set is a young man in good health.

The chain recombines TRBV27 with TRBJ1-1; D is unresolved. Trimming cost V 11 bases and J 10 bases, with 8 bases left between them. The germline V gene has CDR1 MNHEY and CDR2 SMNVEV (reference sequence). The CDR3 has 8 amino acids. CDR3 in amino acids: CARLVAFF. CDR3 nucleotide sequence: TGTGCCCGGTTAGTAGCTTTCTTT.

This clone appeared a single time. Distinct nucleotide sequences in the sample also encode this CDR3. The rearrangement joins TRBV5-1 to TRBJ2-5; 9 nucleotides agree with TRBD1. The V and J ends lost 5 bases and 2 bases, in that order; junction bases with no gene match: 4. Germline V CDR1 and CDR2: SGHRS, YFSETQ. There are 14 residues in the CDR3. The CDR3 loop is CASSSGQGQETQYF. CDR3 in DNA: TGCGCCAGCAGTTCGGGACAGGGACAAGAGACCCAGTACTTC.

The CDR3 bases are TGCGCCAGCAGGGCGGGGAACACCGGGGAGCTGTTTTTT. The encoded protein is CASRAGNTGELFF. The chain links TRBV5-1 to TRBJ2-2; a weak D match, TRBD2 (5 bases). V lost 5 bases and J lost 1, with 6 bases in between. There are 13 residues in the CDR3. Germline assignment: CDR1 SGHRS and CDR2 YFSETQ.

The chain uses TRBV7-9 and TRBJ1-5; the D is unclear. V was shortened by 5 bases and J by 5 bases, with 13 bases between the two germline ends. The CDR3 extends over 14 amino acids. Germline V gene lookup returns CDR1 SEHNR and CDR2 FQNEAQ (reference sequence). The CDR3 DNA follows: TGTGCCAGCAGCGAAGACATTACTTATCAGCCCCAGCATTTT. Translated, it gives CASSEDITYQPQHF.

This chain joins TRBV7-3 and TRBJ2-7; the match to TRBD1 covers 9 bases. The germline V gene has CDR1 SGHTA and CDR2 FQGTGA. Trimming at V came to 4 bases and at J to 5 bases, leaving 6 bases not matched to a gene. The length of the CDR3 is 14 residues. The DNA of the CDR3 is TGTGCCAGCAGCTCCCAAACAGGGGGCCACGAGCAGTACTTC. It yields the protein CASSSQTGGHEQYF.

The rearrangement uses TRBV7-9 and TRBJ1-1, with 8 bases lining up with TRBD1. The CDR3 length is 14 residues. The germline V gene has CDR1 SEHNR and CDR2 FQNEAQ (reference sequence). Germline trimming cut 5 bases from V and 6 bases from J; bases unmatched to any gene: 8. Written as DNA, the CDR3 is TGTGCCAGCAGCCACCTGGACAGGGACTCTGAAGCTTTCTTT. Protein product: CASSHLDRDSEAFF.

This rearrangement joins TRBV6-1 to TRBJ1-2; TRBD1 aligns across 10 bases. J gave up 7 bases and V 4 bases, and 6 bases lay outside the gene matches. CDR3 length: 14 amino acids. In germline, CDR1 is MNHNS, CDR2 SASEGT. CDR3: CASSAETGGFGYTF. In DNA, the CDR3 is TGTGCCAGCAGTGCCGAGACAGGGGGCTTTGGCTACACCTTC.

This rearrangement joins TRBV2 to TRBJ1-1, with D maybe TRBD1 (6 bases). Between the trimmed V and J ends, which lost 4 bases and 5 bases, there was a span of 8 bases. Germline V CDR1 and CDR2: SNHLY, FYNNEI. The CDR3 consists of 12 residues. CDR3 DNA sequence: TGTGCCAGCAGTGGGAGGGGGACTGAAGCTTTCTTT. This translates into CASSGRGTEAFF.

The chain is built from TRBV7-8 and TRBJ2-7; 9 bases match TRBD1. The V segment lost 3 bases and the J segment 2 bases; nucleotides outside the gene matches: 5. The CDR3 is 15 amino acids. Germline-derived CDR1 and CDR2 are SGHVS and FQNEAQ. The CDR3 sequence is CASSFGTGPPYEQYF. CDR3 coding DNA: TGTGCCAGCAGCTTCGGGACAGGGCCTCCCTACGAGCAGTACTTC. The whole variable domain, remainder taken from reference TRBV7-8 and TRBJ2-7, is GAGVSQSPRYKVAKRGQDVALRCDPISGHVSLFWYQQALGQGPEFLTYFQNEAQLDKSGLPSDRFFAERPEGSVSTLKIQRTQQEDSAVYLCASSFGTGPPYEQYFGPGTRLTVT.

The chain carries TRBV9 and TRBJ2-7; no reliable D call. CDR3 length: 14 residues. Germline CDR1 reads SGDLS; CDR2 reads YYNGEE. Trimming removed 8 bases at V and 2 bases at J, with 17 bases between. The DNA for the CDR3 is TGTGCCAGTCTAGACAAGGGCGCTACCTACGAGCAGTACTTC. Protein sequence: CASLDKGATYEQYF.

The rearrangement links TRBV5-5 to TRBJ2-3; the match to TRBD2 covers 11 bases. J gave up 1 base and V 0 bases, and 4 bases lay outside the gene matches. Germline CDR1 SGHKS, CDR2 YYEKEE (reference sequence). This CDR3 spans 17 amino acids. The CDR3: CASSLATGLAGTDTQYF. The CDR3 nucleotides read TGTGCCAGCAGCTTGGCCACGGGACTAGCGGGCACAGATACGCAGTATTTT.

The V call is TRBV5-1, the J call TRBJ2-7, with D possibly being TRBD1 (6 bases). The CDR3 is made up of 14 amino acids. CDR1 SGHRS and CDR2 YFSETQ come from the germline V gene. The V end was cut by 5 bases, the J end by 3 bases, with 15 bases between. The CDR3 coding sequence is TGCGCCAGCAGGATGTGGGCAGGGGTCTACGAGCAGTACTTC. Protein product: CASRMWAGVYEQYF.

In regard to this clone: This same CDR3 is encoded by further DNA sequences in the sample. The chain couples TRBV5-4 to TRBJ1-2; no firm D call. V lost 4 bases and J lost 4, with 11 bases in between. This CDR3 contains 13 residues. From germline, CDR1 is SGHNT and CDR2 YYREEE (reference sequence). The CDR3 nucleotides read TGTGCCAGCAGCCCGGACCGGGGCTATGGCTACACCTTC. Protein product: CASSPDRGYGYTF.

V is TRBV5-1 and J is TRBJ1-2, with D uncertain. The germline V gene encodes CDR1 SGHRS and CDR2 YFSETQ. This CDR3 region has 13 residues. Trimming left V 0 bases short and J 9 bases short, with 12 bases between. CDR3 in amino acids: CASSLDTGESYTF. CDR3 coding DNA: TGCGCCAGCAGCTTGGACACCGGGGAGAGCTACACCTTC.

This rearrangement joins TRBV18 to TRBJ1-4; D is unresolved. Trimming left V 3 bases short and J 8 bases short, with 10 bases between. Germline V gives CDR1 KGHSH, CDR2 LQKENI. The CDR3 runs to 13 residues. CDR3 amino acids: CASSPYPGEKLFF. The CDR3 region has the DNA TGTGCCAGCTCACCGTACCCAGGAGAAAAACTGTTTTTT. Full variable domain (remainder filled in from reference TRBV18 and TRBJ1-4): NAGVMQNPRHLVRRRGQEARLRCSPMKGHSHVYWYRQLPEEGLKFMVYLQKENIIDESGMPKERFSAEFPKEGPSILRIQQVVRGDSAAYFCASSPYPGEKLFFGSGTQLSVL.

With respect to this clone: The sample holds other DNA sequences that translate to the same CDR3. This sequence joins TRBV11-2 and TRBJ1-1; D possibly corresponds to TRBD1 (5 bases). Trimming took 1 base from V and 0 from J, leaving 9 bases between them. Germline CDR1 reads SGHAT; CDR2 reads FQNNGV. The CDR3 is 15 residues long. CDR3 DNA sequence: TGTGCCAGCAGCTTAGTGGGGGGAGTGAACACTGAAGCTTTCTTT. As protein: CASSLVGGVNTEAFF.

This chain joins TRBV10-3 and TRBJ1-1; the D is unclear. Trimming shortened V by 0 bases and J by 5 bases, and 13 bases separated the two germline ends. CDR3 size: 15 residues. Germline V gene data show CDR1 as ENHRY and CDR2 as SYGVKD. CDR3 sequence: CAISESRAAETEAFF. As DNA, the CDR3 is TGTGCCATCAGTGAGTCGAGGGCGGCAGAGACTGAAGCTTTCTTT.

The chain recombines TRBV6-1 with TRBJ2-5; the match to TRBD2 covers 7 bases. The CDR3 sequence is 15 residues long. Trimming at V came to 3 bases and at J to 4 bases, leaving 8 bases not matched to a gene. Per the germline V gene, CDR1 is MNHNS and CDR2 is SASEGT. This CDR3 is CASSDRTRRGETQYF. As DNA, the CDR3 is TGTGCCAGCAGTGACAGGACTAGGCGGGGAGAGACCCAGTACTTC.

This rearrangement joins TRBV27 to TRBJ2-3; D possibly uses TRBD1 or TRBD2 (5 bases each). This CDR3 spans 16 amino acids. Trimming took 5 bases from V and 3 from J, leaving 18 bases between them. Germline CDR1 reads MNHEY; CDR2 reads SMNVEV (reference sequence). The CDR3 is CASSLGTAFLTDTQYF. The CDR3 bases are TGTGCCAGCAGTCTAGGGACGGCCTTTCTGACAGATACGCAGTATTTT.

V gene TRBV2 combines with J gene TRBJ1-4; the match to TRBD1 covers 7 bases. Germline V gene data show CDR1 as SNHLY and CDR2 as FYNNEI. This CDR3 is 14 amino acids long. With V trimmed by 8 bases and J by 7 bases, 10 bases remained unmatched. In nucleotides, the CDR3 is TGTGCCAGCGGCGAGGGGGCCCTTTCTGAAAAACTGTTTTTT. This sequence encodes CASGEGALSEKLFF.

The rearrangement uses TRBV27 and TRBJ1-1, with D uncertain. Deletions cut 6 bases from V and 2 bases from J, with 10 bases between. The germline gives CDR1 MNHEY, CDR2 SMNVEV (reference sequence). This CDR3 is built from 13 residues. The CDR3 reads CASRLGYNTEAFF. In DNA, the CDR3 is TGTGCCAGCAGACTCGGGTACAACACTGAAGCTTTCTTT.

CDR3 DNA sequence: TGCAGCGGGGGACAGGGGACGACCTACAATGAGCAGTTCTTC. Amino acid sequence: CSGGQGTTYNEQFF. This chain links TRBV29-1 with TRBJ2-1; 10 bases map to TRBD1. This CDR3 comprises 14 residues. J was trimmed by 2 bases and V by 7 bases; bases with no gene match: 5. The germline V gene encodes CDR1 SQVTM and CDR2 ANQGSEA.

V usage is TRBV5-1 and J usage is TRBJ2-2; 8 nucleotides match TRBD2. V lost 0 bases and J lost 5; bases outside the gene matches: 3. Per the germline V gene, CDR1 is SGHRS and CDR2 is YFSETQ. The length of the CDR3 is 15 residues. The CDR3 region has the DNA TGCGCCAGCAGCTTGGGCGGGAGGCGAACCGGGGAGCTGTTTTTT. It yields the protein CASSLGGRRTGELFF. Drawing the rest from reference TRBV5-1 and TRBJ2-2, the complete variable domain is KAGVTQTPRYLIKTRGQQVTLSCSPISGHRSVSWYQQTPGQGLQFLFEYFSETQRNKGNFPGRFSGRQFSNSRSEMNVSTLELGDSALYLCASSLGGRRTGELFFGEGSRLTVL.

The chain has TRBV10-2 and TRBJ2-3; the match to TRBD2 covers 9 bases. With V trimmed by 5 bases and J by 1 base, 4 bases remained unmatched. Germline CDR1 and CDR2: WSHSY and SAAADI. This CDR3 is built from 15 residues. In nucleotides, the CDR3 is TGCGCCAGCAGTCCGGAGCGGGGGGGCACAGATACGCAGTATTTT. It yields the protein CASSPERGGTDTQYF.

The rearrangement joins TRBV30 to TRBJ2-2; weak D call: TRBD2 (5 bases). Trimming removed 2 bases at V and 5 bases at J, with 12 bases between. CDR1 GTSNPN and CDR2 SVGIG come from the germline V gene (reference sequence). The CDR3 length is 14 residues. The CDR3 DNA is TGTGCCTGGAGTAGAGACTATATGACCGGGGAGCTGTTTTTT. Translating gives CAWSRDYMTGELFF. The full variable domain, in which reference TRBV30 and TRBJ2-2 provide the parts outside the CDR3, is SQTIHQWPATLVQPVGSPLSLECTVEGTSNPNLYWYRQAAGRGLQLLFYSVGIGQISSEVPQNLSASRPQDRQFILSSKKLLLSDSGFYLCAWSRDYMTGELFFGEGSRLTVL.

The V gene is TRBV5-1, the J gene TRBJ2-1, with 11 bases lining up with TRBD2. There are 16 residues in the CDR3. After removal of 2 bases from V and 4 bases from J, the junction contained 5 bases not matched to a gene. Germline values: CDR1 SGHRS, CDR2 YFSETQ. CDR3 DNA sequence: TGCGCCAGCAGCTTCCCGGGACTAGCGGTTTACAATGAGCAGTTCTTC. Translating it yields CASSFPGLAVYNEQFF.

The chain is built from TRBV30 and TRBJ1-1; no reliable D call. V was pared by 5 bases and J by 11 bases, with 12 bases between. Germline values: CDR1 GTSNPN, CDR2 SVGIG (reference sequence). The CDR3 is 10 amino acids. CDR3 DNA sequence: TGTGCCTGGCGAAACGGGTGGGCTTTCTTT. Translated: CAWRNGWAFF.

The chain carries TRBV6-1 and TRBJ2-2; D is possibly TRBD1 or TRBD2 (5 bases each). CDR1 MNHNS and CDR2 SASEGT come from the germline V gene. Between the trimmed V and J ends, which lost 4 bases and 6 bases, there was a span of 12 bases. This CDR3 contains 14 residues. CDR3 protein: CASSGGQGAGELFF. CDR3 nucleotides: TGTGCCAGCAGTGGAGGGCAGGGTGCCGGGGAGCTGTTTTTT.

This clone was detected a few times. This chain links TRBV27 with TRBJ1-6; D perhaps matches TRBD1 (5 bases). Germline CDR1 is MNHEY and CDR2 is SMNVEV (reference sequence). The CDR3 totals 13 residues. The V gene lost 8 bases and the J gene lost 7 bases, with 12 bases spanning the gap. The CDR3 nucleotides read TGTGCCAGCCATGGGACGGAAAATTCACCCCTCCACTTT. It translates to CASHGTENSPLHF.

The chain carries TRBV29-1 and TRBJ2-7, with TRBD1 matching 8 bases. The CDR3 contains 12 residues. Germline lookup yields CDR1 SQVTM and CDR2 ANQGSEA. After removal of 8 bases from V and 5 bases from J, the junction contained 8 bases not matched to a gene. CDR3 sequence: CSLWDRTHEQYF. The CDR3, as DNA: TGCAGCCTATGGGACAGGACCCACGAGCAGTACTTC.